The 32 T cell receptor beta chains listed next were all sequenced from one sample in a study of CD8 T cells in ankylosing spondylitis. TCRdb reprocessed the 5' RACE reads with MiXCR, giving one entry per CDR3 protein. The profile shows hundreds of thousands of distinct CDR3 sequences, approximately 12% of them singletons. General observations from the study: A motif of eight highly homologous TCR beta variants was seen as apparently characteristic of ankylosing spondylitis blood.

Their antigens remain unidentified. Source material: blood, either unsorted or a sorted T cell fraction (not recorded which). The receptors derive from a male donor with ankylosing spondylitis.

CDR3 sequence (DNA): TGTGCCACCAGCAGAGATCGTACAGGGGACGCCTCTGGGGCCAACGTCCTGACTTTC. Protein: CATSRDRTGDASGANVLTF. This chain connects TRBV15 to TRBJ2-6, with 7 bases matching TRBD1. Per the germline V gene, CDR1 is LNHNV and CDR2 is YYDKDF (reference sequence). The CDR3 covers 19 residues. V gave up 0 bases and J gave up 0 bases; unmatched junction bases: 8.

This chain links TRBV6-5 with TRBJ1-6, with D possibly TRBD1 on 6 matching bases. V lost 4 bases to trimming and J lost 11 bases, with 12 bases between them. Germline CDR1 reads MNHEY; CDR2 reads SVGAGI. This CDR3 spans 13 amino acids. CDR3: CASSSLQGPPLHF. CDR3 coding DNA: TGTGCCAGCAGTTCCTTACAGGGCCCACCCCTCCACTTT.

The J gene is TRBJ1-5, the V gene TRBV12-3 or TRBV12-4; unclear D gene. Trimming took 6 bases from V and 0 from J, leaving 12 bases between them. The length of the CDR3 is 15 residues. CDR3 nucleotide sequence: TGTGCCAGCAGATACCGGGGAGATAGCAATCAGCCCCAGCATTTT. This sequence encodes CASRYRGDSNQPQHF.

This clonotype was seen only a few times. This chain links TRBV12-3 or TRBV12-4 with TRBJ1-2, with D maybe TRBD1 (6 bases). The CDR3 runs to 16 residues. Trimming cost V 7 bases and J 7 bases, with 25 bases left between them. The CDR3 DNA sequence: TGTGCCAGCACCCGGACAATGCGCGGGACAAGAACTGGCTACACCTTC. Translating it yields CASTRTMRGTRTGYTF.

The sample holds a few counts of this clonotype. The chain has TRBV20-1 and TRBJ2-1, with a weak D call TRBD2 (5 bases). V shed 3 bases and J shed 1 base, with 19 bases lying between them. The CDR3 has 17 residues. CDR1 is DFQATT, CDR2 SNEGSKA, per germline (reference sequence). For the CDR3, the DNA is TGCAGTGCTAGGAGTTCTGTGTTGGGAGAGTCCTACAATGAGCAGTTCTTC. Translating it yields CSARSSVLGESYNEQFF.

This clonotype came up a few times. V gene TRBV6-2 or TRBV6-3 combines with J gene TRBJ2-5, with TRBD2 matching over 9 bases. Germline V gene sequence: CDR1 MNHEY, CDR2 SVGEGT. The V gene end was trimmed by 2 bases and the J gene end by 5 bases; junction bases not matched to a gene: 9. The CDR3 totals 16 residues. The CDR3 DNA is TGTGCCAGCAGTTACAGCGCGGGAGGGCCGATGGAGACCCAGTACTTC. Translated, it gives CASSYSAGGPMETQYF.

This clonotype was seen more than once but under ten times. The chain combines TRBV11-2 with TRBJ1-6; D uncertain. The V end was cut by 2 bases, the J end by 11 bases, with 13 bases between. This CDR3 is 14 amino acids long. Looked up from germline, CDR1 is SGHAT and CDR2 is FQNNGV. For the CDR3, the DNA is TGTGCCAGCAGCTTAAACGGCGCGTACGCACCCCTCCACTTT. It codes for CASSLNGAYAPLHF.

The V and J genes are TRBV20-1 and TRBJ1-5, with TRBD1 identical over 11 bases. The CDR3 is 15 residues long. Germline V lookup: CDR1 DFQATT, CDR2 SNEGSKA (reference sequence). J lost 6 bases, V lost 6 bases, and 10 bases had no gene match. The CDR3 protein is CSARRTGGLRQPQHF. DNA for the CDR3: TGCAGTGCCAGACGGACAGGGGGCCTCCGTCAGCCCCAGCATTTT.

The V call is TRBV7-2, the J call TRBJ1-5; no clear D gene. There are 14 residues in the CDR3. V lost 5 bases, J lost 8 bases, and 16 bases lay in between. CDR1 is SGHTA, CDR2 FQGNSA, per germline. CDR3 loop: CASSIGGNQEPQHF. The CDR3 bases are TGTGCCAGCAGCATCGGAGGGAATCAGGAGCCCCAGCATTTT.

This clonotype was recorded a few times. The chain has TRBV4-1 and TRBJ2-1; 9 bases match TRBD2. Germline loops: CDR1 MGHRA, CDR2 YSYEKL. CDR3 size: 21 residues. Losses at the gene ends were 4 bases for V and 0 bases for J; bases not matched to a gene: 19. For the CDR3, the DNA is TGCGCCAGCAGCCCTAAGTTACCGCGGGAGGGCCCCCTGAGCTCCTACAATGAGCAGTTCTTC. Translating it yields CASSPKLPREGPLSSYNEQFF.

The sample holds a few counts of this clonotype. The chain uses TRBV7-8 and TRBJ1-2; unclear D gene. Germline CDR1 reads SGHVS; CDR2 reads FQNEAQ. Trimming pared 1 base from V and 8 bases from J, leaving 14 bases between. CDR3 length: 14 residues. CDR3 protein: CASSLGPIKEGYTF. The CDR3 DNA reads TGTGCCAGCAGCTTAGGCCCAATCAAGGAGGGCTACACCTTC.

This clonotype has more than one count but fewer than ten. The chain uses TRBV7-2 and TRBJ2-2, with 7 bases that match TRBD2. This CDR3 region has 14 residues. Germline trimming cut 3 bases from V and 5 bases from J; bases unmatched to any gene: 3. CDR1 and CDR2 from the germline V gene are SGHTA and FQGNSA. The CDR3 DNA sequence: TGTGCCAGCAGCTTCGGGAGGCGGACCGGGGAGCTGTTTTTT. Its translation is CASSFGRRTGELFF. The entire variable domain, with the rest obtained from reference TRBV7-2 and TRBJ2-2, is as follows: GAGVSQSPSNKVTEKGKDVELRCDPISGHTALYWYRQSLGQGLEFLIYFQGNSAPDKSGLPSDRFSAERTGGSVSTLTIQRTQQEDSAVYLCASSFGRRTGELFFGEGSRLTVL.

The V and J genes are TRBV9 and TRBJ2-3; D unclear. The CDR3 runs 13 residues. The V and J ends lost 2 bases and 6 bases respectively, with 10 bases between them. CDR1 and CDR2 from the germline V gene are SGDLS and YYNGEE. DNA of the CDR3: TGTGCCAGCAGCGTCCTCCCGGTGGATACGCAGTATTTT. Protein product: CASSVLPVDTQYF.

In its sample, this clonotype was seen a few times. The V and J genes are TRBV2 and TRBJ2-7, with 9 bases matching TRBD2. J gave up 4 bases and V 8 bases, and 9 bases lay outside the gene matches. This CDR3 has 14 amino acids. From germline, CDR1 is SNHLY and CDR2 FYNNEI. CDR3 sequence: CASQGVAGEYEQYF. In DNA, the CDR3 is TGTGCCAGCCAAGGGGTAGCGGGAGAGTACGAGCAGTACTTC. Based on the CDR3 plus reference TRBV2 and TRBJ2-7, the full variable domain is EPEVTQTPSHQVTQMGQEVILRCVPISNHLYFYWYRQILGQKVEFLVSFYNNEISEKSEIFDDQFSVERPDGSNFTLKIRSTKLEDSAMYFCASQGVAGEYEQYFGPGTRLTVT.

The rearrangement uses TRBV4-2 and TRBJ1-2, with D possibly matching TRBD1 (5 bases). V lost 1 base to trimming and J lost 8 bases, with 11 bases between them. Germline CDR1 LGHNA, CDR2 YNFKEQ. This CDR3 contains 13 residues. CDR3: CASSQAGDSGYTF. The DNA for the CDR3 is TGTGCCAGCAGCCAAGCGGGTGACAGCGGCTACACCTTC.

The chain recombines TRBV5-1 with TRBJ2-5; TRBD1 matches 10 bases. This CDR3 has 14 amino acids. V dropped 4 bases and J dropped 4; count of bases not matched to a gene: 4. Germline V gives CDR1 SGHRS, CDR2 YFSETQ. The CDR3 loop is CASSNRDRGETQYF. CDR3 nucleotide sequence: TGCGCCAGCAGCAACCGGGACAGGGGAGAGACCCAGTACTTC.

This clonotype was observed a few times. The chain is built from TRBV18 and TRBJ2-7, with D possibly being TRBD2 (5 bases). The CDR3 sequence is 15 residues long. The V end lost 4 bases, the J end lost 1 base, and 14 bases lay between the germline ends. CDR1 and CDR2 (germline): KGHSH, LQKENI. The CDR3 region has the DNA TGTGCCAGCTCACGAAGCCGGACTTTATCCTACGAGCAGTACTTC. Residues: CASSRSRTLSYEQYF.

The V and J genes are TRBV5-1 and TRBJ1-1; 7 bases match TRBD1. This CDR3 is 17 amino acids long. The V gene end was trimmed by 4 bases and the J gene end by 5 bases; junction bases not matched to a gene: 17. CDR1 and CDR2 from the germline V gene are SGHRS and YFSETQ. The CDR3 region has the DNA TGCGCCAGCAGCCTCTCCCCAGGGGGTGGTGGCCGAACTGAAGCTTTCTTT. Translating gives CASSLSPGGGGRTEAFF. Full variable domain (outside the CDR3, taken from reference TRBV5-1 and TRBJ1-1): KAGVTQTPRYLIKTRGQQVTLSCSPISGHRSVSWYQQTPGQGLQFLFEYFSETQRNKGNFPGRFSGRQFSNSRSEMNVSTLELGDSALYLCASSLSPGGGGRTEAFFGQGTRLTVV.

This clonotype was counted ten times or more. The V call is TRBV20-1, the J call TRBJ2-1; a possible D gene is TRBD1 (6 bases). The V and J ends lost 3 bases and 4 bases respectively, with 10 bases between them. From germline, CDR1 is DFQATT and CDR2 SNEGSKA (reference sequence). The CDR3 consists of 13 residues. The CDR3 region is CSASRDTYNEQFF. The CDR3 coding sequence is TGCAGTGCTAGCCGGGACACTTACAATGAGCAGTTCTTC.

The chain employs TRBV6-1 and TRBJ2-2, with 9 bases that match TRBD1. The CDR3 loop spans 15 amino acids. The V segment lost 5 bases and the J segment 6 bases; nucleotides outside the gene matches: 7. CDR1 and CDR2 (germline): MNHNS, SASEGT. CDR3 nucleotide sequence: TGTGCCAGCAGTCGCCCGGGACAGGGCGCCGGGGAGCTGTTTTTT. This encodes CASSRPGQGAGELFF.

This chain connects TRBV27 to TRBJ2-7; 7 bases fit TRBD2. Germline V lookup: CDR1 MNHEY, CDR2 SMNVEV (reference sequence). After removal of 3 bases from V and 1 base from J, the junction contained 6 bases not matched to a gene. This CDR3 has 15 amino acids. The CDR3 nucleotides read TGTGCCAGCAGTTTTAGTAGCGGGTGGTCCTACGAGCAGTACTTC. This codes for CASSFSSGWSYEQYF.

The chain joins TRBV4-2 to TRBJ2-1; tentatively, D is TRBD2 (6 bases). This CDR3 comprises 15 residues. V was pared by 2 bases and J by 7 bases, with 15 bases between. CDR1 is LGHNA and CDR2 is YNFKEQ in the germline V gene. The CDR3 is CASSQPQTSSNEQFF. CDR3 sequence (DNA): TGTGCCAGCAGCCAACCCCAGACTAGTAGTAATGAGCAGTTCTTC.

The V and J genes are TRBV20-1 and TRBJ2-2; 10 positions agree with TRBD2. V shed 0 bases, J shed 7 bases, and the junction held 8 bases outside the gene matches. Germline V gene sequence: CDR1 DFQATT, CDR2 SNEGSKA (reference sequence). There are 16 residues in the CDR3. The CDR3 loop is CSARDRLAGEFGELFF. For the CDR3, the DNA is TGCAGTGCTAGAGATAGGCTAGCGGGAGAGTTCGGGGAGCTGTTTTTT.

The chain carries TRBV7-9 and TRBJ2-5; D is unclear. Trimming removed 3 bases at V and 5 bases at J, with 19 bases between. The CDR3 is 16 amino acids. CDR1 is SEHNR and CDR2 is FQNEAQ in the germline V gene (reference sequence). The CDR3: CASSFPRHSQGETQYF. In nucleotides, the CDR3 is TGTGCCAGCAGCTTCCCCCGGCACAGCCAAGGGGAGACCCAGTACTTC. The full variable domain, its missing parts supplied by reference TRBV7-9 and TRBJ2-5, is DTGVSQNPRHKITKRGQNVTFRCDPISEHNRLYWYRQTLGQGPEFLTYFQNEAQLEKSRLLSDRFSAERPKGSFSTLEIQRTEQGDSAMYLCASSFPRHSQGETQYFGPGTRLLVL.

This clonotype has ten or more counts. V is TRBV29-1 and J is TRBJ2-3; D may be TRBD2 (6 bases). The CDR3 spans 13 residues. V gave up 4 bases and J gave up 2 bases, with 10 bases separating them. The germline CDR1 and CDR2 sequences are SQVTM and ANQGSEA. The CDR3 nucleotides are TGCAGCGTTGGAGGCGGGGACACAGATACGCAGTATTTT. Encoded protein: CSVGGGDTDTQYF.

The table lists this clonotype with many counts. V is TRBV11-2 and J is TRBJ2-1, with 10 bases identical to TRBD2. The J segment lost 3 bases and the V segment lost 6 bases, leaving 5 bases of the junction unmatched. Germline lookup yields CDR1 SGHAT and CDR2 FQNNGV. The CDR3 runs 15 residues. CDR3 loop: CASSRLAGDYNEQFF. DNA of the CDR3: TGTGCCAGCAGTCGGCTAGCGGGGGACTACAATGAGCAGTTCTTC.

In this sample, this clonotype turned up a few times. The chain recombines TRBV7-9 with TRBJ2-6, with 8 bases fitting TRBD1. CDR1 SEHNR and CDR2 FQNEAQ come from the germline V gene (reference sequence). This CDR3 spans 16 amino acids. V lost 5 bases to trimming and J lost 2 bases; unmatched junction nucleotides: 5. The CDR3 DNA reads TGTGCCAGCAGCAAGGACAGGGCCCCTGGGGCCAACGTCCTGACTTTC. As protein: CASSKDRAPGANVLTF.

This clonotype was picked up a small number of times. CDR3 amino acids: CASSSGTGLSNEQFF. In nucleotides, the CDR3 is TGCGCCAGCAGCTCAGGGACAGGGTTGAGCAATGAGCAGTTCTTC. The chain joins TRBV5-1 to TRBJ2-1; 9 bases are a match to TRBD1. Trimming took 3 bases from V and 6 from J; bases not matched to a gene: 7. CDR1 SGHRS and CDR2 YFSETQ come from the germline V gene. This CDR3 is built from 15 residues.

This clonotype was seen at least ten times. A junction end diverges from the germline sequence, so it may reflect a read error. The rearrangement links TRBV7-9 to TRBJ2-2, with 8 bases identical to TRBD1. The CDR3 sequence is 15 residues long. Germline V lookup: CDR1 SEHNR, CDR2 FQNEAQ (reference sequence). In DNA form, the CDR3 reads TGCGCCAGCAGCTTAAGGACAGGGTACACCGGGGAGCTGTTTTTT. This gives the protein CASSLRTGYTGELFF. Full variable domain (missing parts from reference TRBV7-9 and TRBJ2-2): DTGVSQNPRHKITKRGQNVTFRCDPISEHNRLYWYRQTLGQGPEFLTYFQNEAQLEKSRLLSDRFSAERPKGSFSTLEIQRTEQGDSAMYLCASSLRTGYTGELFFGEGSRLTVL.

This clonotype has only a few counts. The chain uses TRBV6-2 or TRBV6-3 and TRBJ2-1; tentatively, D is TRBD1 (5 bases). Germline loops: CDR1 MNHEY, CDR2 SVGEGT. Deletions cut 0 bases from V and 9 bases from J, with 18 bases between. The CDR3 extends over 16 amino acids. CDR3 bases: TGTGCCAGCAGTTACTCGATTAGTTCTTGGGGCTCTGAGCAGTTCTTC. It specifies CASSYSISSWGSEQFF.

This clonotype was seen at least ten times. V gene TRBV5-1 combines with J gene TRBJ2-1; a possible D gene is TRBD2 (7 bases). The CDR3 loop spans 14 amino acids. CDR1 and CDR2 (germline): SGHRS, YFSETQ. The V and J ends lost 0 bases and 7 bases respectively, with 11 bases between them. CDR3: CASSLGGGQNEQFF. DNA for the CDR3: TGCGCCAGCAGCTTGGGGGGGGGCCAGAATGAGCAGTTCTTC.

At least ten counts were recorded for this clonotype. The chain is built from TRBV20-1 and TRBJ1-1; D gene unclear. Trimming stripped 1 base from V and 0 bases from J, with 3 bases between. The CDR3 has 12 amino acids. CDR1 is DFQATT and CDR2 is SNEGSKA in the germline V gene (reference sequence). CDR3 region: CSARVLNTEAFF. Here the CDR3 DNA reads TGCAGTGCTAGAGTCCTGAACACTGAAGCTTTCTTT.